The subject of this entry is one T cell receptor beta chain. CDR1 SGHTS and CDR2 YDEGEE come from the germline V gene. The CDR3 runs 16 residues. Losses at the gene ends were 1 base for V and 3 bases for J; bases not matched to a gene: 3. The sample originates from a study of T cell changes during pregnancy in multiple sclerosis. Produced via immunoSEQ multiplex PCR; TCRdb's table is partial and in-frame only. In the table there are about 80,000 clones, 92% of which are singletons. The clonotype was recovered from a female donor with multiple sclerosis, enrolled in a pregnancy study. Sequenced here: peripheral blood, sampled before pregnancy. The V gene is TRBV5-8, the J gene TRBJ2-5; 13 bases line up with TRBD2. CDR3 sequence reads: CASSLLGLAGEETQYF. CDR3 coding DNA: TGTGCCAGCAGCTTGTTAGGACTAGCGGGAGAAGAGACCCAGTACTTC.